Listed here is a single T cell receptor (beta chain). Which antigen it targets is not known. Base quality data are lacking; no much larger clone is found one base away. This entry comes from a study of post-analysis software for immune sequencing data (dated by TCRdb to the mid-2010s). For context, the study as a whole: Disease courses on record covered relapsing-remitting, secondary progressive and progressive-relapsing multiple sclerosis, though some patients had no subtype annotation. A subset of samples was prepared in parallel using single-end sample barcoding, then pooled and co-amplified after Illumina adapter ligation. The patient repertoires were set against about 12 previously published healthy control repertoires from donors whose ages ranged from roughly 6 to 27 years.

To demonstrate the VDJtools post-analysis software, TCR beta repertoires were profiled from the peripheral blood of about a dozen young patients with multiple sclerosis. The multiple sclerosis patients were children and adolescents ranging in age from roughly 6 to 15 years. The CDR3 contains 17 residues, cysteine and phenylalanine counted. Only the CDR3 part of the read is kept: 51 bases, read in frame from the first base. CDR1 and CDR2 were assigned from the germline V gene (reference sequence) as LNHNV and YYDKDF. V sheds 0 bases and J sheds 2 bases, leaving 16 bases between their ends. Study-level results and caveats: The multiple sclerosis patient group was slightly younger than the control group. Significantly lower normalized Chao1 diversity was found in multiple sclerosis patients than in controls, suggesting substantial peripheral T-cell clonal expansion. Strong co-clustering of samples prepared in the same batch was shown by direct clustering with F measure, prompting a batch-effect correction. Significantly higher frequencies in patients than in controls were found for about five TRBV segments, including TRBV5-6, TRBV5-1 and TRBV20-1.

The library was made by PCR. Instrument on record: Illumina HiSeq 2500. To reduce PCR and sequencing biases, unique molecular identifiers were built into the TCR beta cDNA libraries. Every 1 to 10 million input T cells yielded some 500,000 cDNA molecules, meaning each molecule approximated one T cell. Patient libraries were prepared and sequenced with the same protocol used for the earlier healthy control dataset. Within a given batch, samples were prepared together, multiplexed and sequenced on the same HiSeq lane. The published analysis was carried out like this. MIGEC handled the raw barcoded reads, throwing out single-read molecular identifier groups before consensus assembly and CDR3 extraction. VDJtools was used for post-analysis of the clonotype tables, and diversity was normalized by down-sampling every dataset to the size of the smallest sample. To correct batch-related cross-sample contamination, repertoire overlap clustering matched CDR3 amino acid sequences but not nucleotide sequences. In-frame beta chains were kept once TCRdb had trimmed the public reads at Q25 with fastp and called clones with MiXCR. Identical CDR3 proteins give one entry, which carries the most common genes and DNA. V and J calls and clone size were set by TCRdb, not the authors. This sample gives roughly 800,000 distinct CDR3 sequences in total; roughly 50% of them show up just once. The biggest ten clones account for about 4.8% of the sample.

Rearrangement joined TRBV15 to TRBJ2-5; the D segment could be TRBD1, given 5 matching bases. The specimen was blood. This clonotype was sampled from a girl aged 5-17 years with multiple sclerosis. The CDR3 reads as follows: CATSRDRAGFSQETQYF. The sequenced DNA: TGTGCCACCAGCAGAGATCGGGCAGGGTTTAGTCAAGAGACCCAGTACTTC.